The next 17 T cell receptor beta chains were all read from a single sample in a study of blood T cells in healthy people across ages (dated by TCRdb to the mid-2010s). Library prep was done by 5' RACE. TCRdb shows the sequencer as Illumina HiSeq 2500. A second PCR of about 7 to 12 cycles was run with a J-beta primer mix and a sample-barcoded 5' primer. TCRdb's own reprocessing of the public reads used fastp at Q25 and MiXCR and kept productive beta chains. Rows with one shared CDR3 protein collapse into an entry with the most common genes and DNA. The sample includes approximately 700,000 distinct CDR3 sequences, with 32% observed a single time. Roughly 14% of the sample rests with the top ten. The sequenced material came from blood. The receptors come from a woman older than 75 in good health. Donor details come from another sample of the same person, matched by shared clones.

A note on this clonotype: Possible read error: a much larger clone is one base away. The V and J genes are TRBV4-3 and TRBJ2-3, with D possibly being TRBD1 or TRBD2 (5 bases each). Germline V gene sequence: CDR1 LGHNA, CDR2 YSLEER. CDR3 length: 14 amino acids. The CDR3 spells CASSQGDPPNTEYF. The CDR3 DNA reads as TGCGCCAGCAGCCAAGGGGACCCTCCAAATACGGAGTATTTT.

The chain has TRBV5-4 and TRBJ2-1; D is ambiguous. From germline, CDR1 is SGHNT and CDR2 YYREEE (reference sequence). Trimming left V 9 bases short and J 3 bases short, with 7 bases between. The CDR3 runs to 11 residues. The CDR3 here is CATQNYNEQFF. The CDR3, as DNA: TGTGCCACACAAAACTACAATGAGCAGTTCTTC.

The chain uses TRBV12-3 or TRBV12-4 and TRBJ2-4; 7 bases line up with TRBD1. The end of the DNA is better explained by TRBJ2-5, so the J call may be wrong. The length of the CDR3 is 16 residues. CDR3 loop: CASSPGSHRGGETQYF. The CDR3 region has the DNA TGTGCCAGCAGTCCCGGGTCACACAGGGGCGGGGAGACCCAGTACTTC.

The J gene is TRBJ1-1, the V gene TRBV18, with a weak D call TRBD1 (5 bases). The CDR3 covers 17 residues. The germline gives CDR1 KGHSH, CDR2 LQKENI. V dropped 3 bases and J dropped 3 bases, with 20 bases sitting between them. CDR3 nucleotide sequence: TGTGCCAGCTCACCCCAAAAGGTTGGTCGGGGGGACACTGAAGCTTTCTTT. Protein sequence: CASSPQKVGRGDTEAFF. Complete variable domain (other parts from reference TRBV18 and TRBJ1-1): NAGVMQNPRHLVRRRGQEARLRCSPMKGHSHVYWYRQLPEEGLKFMVYLQKENIIDESGMPKERFSAEFPKEGPSILRIQQVVRGDSAAYFCASSPQKVGRGDTEAFFGQGTRLTVV.

The table lists this clonotype with a few counts. V gene TRBV2 combines with J gene TRBJ2-7; D is unclear. The CDR3 contains 13 residues. Germline lookup yields CDR1 SNHLY and CDR2 FYNNEI. V lost 4 bases, J lost 5 bases, and 12 bases lay in between. DNA of the CDR3: TGTGCCAGCAGTGTGGAAGTATACGACGAGCAGTACTTC. Translation gives CASSVEVYDEQYF.

This clonotype was counted ten times or more. V and J are TRBV4-1 and TRBJ2-3, with D possibly TRBD2 on 6 matching bases. Deletions cut 1 base from V and 0 bases from J, with 8 bases between. The CDR3 loop spans 15 amino acids. Germline CDR1 and CDR2: MGHRA and YSYEKL. The DNA for the CDR3 is TGCGCCAGCAGCCAAGTAGCGGCTAGCACAGATACGCAGTATTTT. As protein: CASSQVAASTDTQYF.

The chain employs TRBV6-2 or TRBV6-3 and TRBJ2-5, with D perhaps being TRBD1 or TRBD2 (6 bases each). The CDR3 is 13 residues long. The V and J ends lost 9 bases and 11 bases respectively, with 22 bases between them. Per the germline V gene, CDR1 is MNHEY and CDR2 is SVGEGT. In DNA, the CDR3 is TGTGCCAGTCGACGGGGGCGTTACAATGAGCAGTACTTC. It translates to CASRRGRYNEQYF.

This clonotype was recorded many times. The chain employs TRBV5-5 and TRBJ1-5, with D possibly being TRBD1 (6 bases). The CDR3 contains 15 residues. CDR1 and CDR2 (germline): SGHKS, YYEKEE (reference sequence). Deletions cut 0 bases from V and 9 bases from J, with 16 bases between. The CDR3 here is CASSLGQALMGPQHF. The DNA for the CDR3 is TGTGCCAGCAGCTTGGGACAGGCGCTGATGGGGCCCCAGCATTTT.

There are many counts of this clonotype. The chain links TRBV7-2 to TRBJ1-2, with a tentative D call TRBD1 (6 bases). V was clipped by 5 bases and J by 2 bases, with 12 bases between them. The germline V gene has CDR1 SGHTA and CDR2 FQGNSA. The CDR3 runs 14 residues. CDR3 DNA sequence: TGTGCCAGCAGCCCGGGGGGCAGGAACTATGGCTACACCTTC. Translation gives CASSPGGRNYGYTF.

This clonotype appeared many times. The chain is built from TRBV6-6 and TRBJ2-7, with 11 nucleotides matching TRBD1. The CDR3 consists of 18 residues. J gave up 2 bases and V 3 bases, and 12 bases lay outside the gene matches. Germline V gene sequence: CDR1 MNHNY, CDR2 SVGAGI (reference sequence). The CDR3 nucleotides are TGTGCCAGCAGTTATTCGTCTGCACCGGGACAGGGGGCCTACGAGCAGTACTTC. This gives the protein CASSYSSAPGQGAYEQYF.

Ten or more counts support this clonotype. This chain joins TRBV7-2 and TRBJ2-7; D tentatively reads TRBD1 or TRBD2 (5 bases each). The CDR3 runs 15 residues. Per the germline V gene, CDR1 is SGHTA and CDR2 is FQGNSA. V was shortened by 3 bases and J by 3 bases, with 15 bases between the two germline ends. CDR3 sequence reads: CASSLERGRDYEQYF. The CDR3 nucleotides are TGTGCCAGCAGCTTGGAAAGGGGACGGGACTACGAGCAGTACTTC.

This clonotype occurred a few times. Sequence at one end of the junction differs from germline and may be a read error. This chain links TRBV12-3 or TRBV12-4 with TRBJ2-3, with 8 bases fitting TRBD2. The CDR3 extends over 14 amino acids. DNA for the CDR3: TGTGCCAGCAGTCCGGGACTAGTTCCAGATGCGCAGTATTTT. It specifies CASSPGLVPDAQYF.

This clonotype was recorded a few times. The chain joins TRBV2 to TRBJ1-2, with D hard to call. Trimming removed 0 bases at V and 3 bases at J, with 11 bases between. This CDR3 is 15 amino acids long. Germline V lookup: CDR1 SNHLY, CDR2 FYNNEI. CDR3 sequence reads: CASSEASSRDYGYTF. The CDR3 DNA reads TGTGCCAGCAGTGAAGCTTCGTCGAGAGACTATGGCTACACCTTC. The variable domain in full, with the rest retrieved from reference TRBV2 and TRBJ1-2, is EPEVTQTPSHQVTQMGQEVILRCVPISNHLYFYWYRQILGQKVEFLVSFYNNEISEKSEIFDDQFSVERPDGSNFTLKIRSTKLEDSAMYFCASSEASSRDYGYTFGSGTRLTVV.

This clonotype appeared many times. V usage is TRBV7-7 and J usage is TRBJ2-5; 9 bases align to TRBD1. The CDR3 loop spans 16 amino acids. Losses at the gene ends were 5 bases for V and 4 bases for J; bases not matched to a gene: 11. Germline CDR1 is SSHAT and CDR2 is FNYEAQ (reference sequence). CDR3 DNA: TGTGCCAGCAGCCGGAGACCACAGGGGGCCGGAGAGACCCAGTACTTC. Amino acids: CASSRRPQGAGETQYF.

Written as DNA, the CDR3 is TGTGCCAGCAGTAGGACTAGCGTGGAGGGCACAGATACGCAGTATTTT. Encoded protein: CASSRTSVEGTDTQYF. The chain has TRBV6-5 and TRBJ2-3; 9 nucleotides align to TRBD2. The J segment lost 1 base and the V segment lost 5 bases, leaving 7 bases of the junction unmatched. The V gene's germline CDR1 is MNHEY and CDR2 SVGAGI. The CDR3 has 16 residues.

Many counts were recorded for this clonotype. This sequence joins TRBV6-2 or TRBV6-3 and TRBJ1-2; 7 bases line up with TRBD1. The CDR3 is 15 amino acids. CDR1 and CDR2 (germline): MNHEY, SVGEGT. V was clipped by 5 bases and J by 4 bases; unmatched bases: 10. CDR3 DNA sequence: TGTGCCAGCAGTCGAGTCGACAGGGAAGTCTATGGCTACACCTTC. It codes for CASSRVDREVYGYTF.

The chain is built from TRBV20-1 and TRBJ1-1; 9 bases agree with TRBD1. CDR1 and CDR2 (germline): DFQATT, SNEGSKA (reference sequence). V was clipped by 6 bases and J by 0 bases; unmatched bases: 5. This CDR3 is 14 amino acids long. CDR3 nucleotide sequence: TGCAGTGCCCCTAGGACAGGGGTGAACACTGAAGCTTTCTTT. This sequence encodes CSAPRTGVNTEAFF.